This T cell receptor (beta chain) originates from a study of cytomegalovirus exposure and HLA in healthy donors. Study-level information: Prior work identified some 120 million unique TCR beta sequences in about 179 million T cells. Study-wide results and limits: There were some V segments, including TRBV6-2 and TRBV6-3, excluded as indistinguishable. Later work showed greater clonal expansion in HLA-associated TCR beta chains than in equally common others. By a later analysis, the bulk of CMV-associated TCR beta chains appeared HLA-restricted.

Germline CDR1 and CDR2: MGHRA and YSYEKL. The CDR3 runs to 15 residues. With 0 bases clipped from V and 8 bases from J, the junction kept 5 bases outside the gene matches. The PCR made use of 60 Vbeta and 13 Jbeta primers. TCRdb's copy holds only in-frame clones and misses some; the assay was immunoSEQ multiplex PCR. This sample carries 100,000 to 150,000 clones, 82% of them seen once, and the ten largest clones take approximately 1%. Turning to this clone: Antigen unknown.

V usage is TRBV4-1 and J usage is TRBJ2-1, with 9 bases fitting TRBD2. This TCR derives from a boy younger than 18 in good health and CMV-seronegative. Sequencing was performed on PBMCs. This chain's CDR3 is CASSQDASGVDEQFF. In nucleotides, the CDR3 is TGCGCCAGCAGCCAAGACGCTAGCGGGGTCGATGAGCAGTTCTTC.